This TCR beta chain was recovered during a study of spatial heterogeneity in lung cancer. This clonotype appeared many times. TCRdb re-derived calls from the 5' RACE reads in MiXCR, one entry per CDR3 protein. The data hold roughly 79,000 distinct CDR3 sequences, with approximately 12% observed a single time. Time point described: sample taken at primary tumor resection. Tumor, nontumor lung or frozen PBMC supplied whole RNA, sequenced without sorting. The CDR3 runs 15 residues. V was clipped by 0 bases and J by 8 bases, with 16 bases between them. The V gene's germline CDR1 is DFQATT and CDR2 SNEGSKA (reference sequence).

The chain couples TRBV20-1 to TRBJ1-4, with a weak D call TRBD1 (6 bases). This specimen consisted of PBMCs, obtained at surgery. This receptor was obtained from a male donor with early-stage non-small cell lung cancer. DNA of the CDR3: TGCAGTGCTAGAGATTTGGTCTCGGGGGCCGAAAAACTGTTTTTT. It codes for CSARDLVSGAEKLFF.